This T cell receptor beta chain appears in the sequencing data of a study of chemoradiotherapy in HPV16-positive cancers. At the level of the study: Functional T-cell assays on a couple of HPV16-positive patients' cells defined candidate HPV-specific clones and common TCR motifs. Overall study findings and caveats: In HPV16-positive patients, HPV-responsive T-cell expansion tracked better recurrence-free survival. During treatment, candidate HPV-specific clones and E7-related motifs expanded in tumor.

Note on this clone: Antigen unknown.

The V gene's germline CDR1 is LGHNA and CDR2 YSLEER. Trimming removed 0 bases at V and 2 bases at J, with 10 bases between. The CDR3 totals 15 residues. The protocol was immunoSEQ multiplex PCR, while the TCRdb copy is restricted to in-frame clones and leaves out a portion. The table shows over 10,000 clones, with roughly nine tenths occurring only once. Repeated repertoire sampling spanned the course of chemoradiotherapy. Sequenced material: blood, taken from a patient who underwent chemoradiotherapy. This receptor was obtained from a human donor with HPV-associated anogenital cancer. The V call is TRBV4-3, the J call TRBJ1-1; no definite D call. The CDR3 DNA follows: TGCGCCAGCAGCCAAGATAGGGCGGGTAACACTGAAGCTTTCTTT. It translates to CASSQDRAGNTEAFF.